The clone carrying this TCR beta chain was seen once. The data were taken from a study of cytomegalovirus exposure and HLA in healthy donors. Profiling relied on immunoSEQ multiplex PCR, and the TCRdb table lists in-frame clones only, not all of them. The data contain tens of thousands of clones, approximately 93% of them singletons. Germline V gene sequence: CDR1 LNHDA, CDR2 SQIVND (reference sequence). The CDR3 loop spans 16 amino acids. V was cut by 2 bases and J by 1 base, with 14 bases left in between. The sequence derives from a woman in her twenties or thirties in good health and CMV-seronegative. This rearrangement joins TRBV19 to TRBJ1-2; perhaps TRBD1 as D (5 bases). Sequencing was done on a sample of PBMCs. The chain's CDR3 is CASSIQGGALNYGYTF. In DNA form, the CDR3 reads TGTGCCAGTAGTATACAGGGAGGAGCGCTTAACTATGGCTACACCTTC.